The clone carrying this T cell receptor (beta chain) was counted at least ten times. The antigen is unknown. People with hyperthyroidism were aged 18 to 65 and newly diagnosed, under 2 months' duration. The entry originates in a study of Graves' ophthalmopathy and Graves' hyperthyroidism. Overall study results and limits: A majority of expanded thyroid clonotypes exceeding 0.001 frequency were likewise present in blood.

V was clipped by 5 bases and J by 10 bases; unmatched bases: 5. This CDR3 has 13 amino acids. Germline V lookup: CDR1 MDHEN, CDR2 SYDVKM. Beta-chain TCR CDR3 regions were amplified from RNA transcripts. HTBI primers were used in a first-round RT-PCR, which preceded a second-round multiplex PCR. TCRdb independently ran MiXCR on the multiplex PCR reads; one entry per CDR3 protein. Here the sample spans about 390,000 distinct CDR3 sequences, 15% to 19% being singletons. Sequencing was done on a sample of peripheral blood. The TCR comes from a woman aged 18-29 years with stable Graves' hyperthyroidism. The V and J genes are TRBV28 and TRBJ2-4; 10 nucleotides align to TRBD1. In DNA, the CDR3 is TGTGCCAGCAGTCGACAGGGGGCAGGGATTCAGTACTTC. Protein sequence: CASSRQGAGIQYF.